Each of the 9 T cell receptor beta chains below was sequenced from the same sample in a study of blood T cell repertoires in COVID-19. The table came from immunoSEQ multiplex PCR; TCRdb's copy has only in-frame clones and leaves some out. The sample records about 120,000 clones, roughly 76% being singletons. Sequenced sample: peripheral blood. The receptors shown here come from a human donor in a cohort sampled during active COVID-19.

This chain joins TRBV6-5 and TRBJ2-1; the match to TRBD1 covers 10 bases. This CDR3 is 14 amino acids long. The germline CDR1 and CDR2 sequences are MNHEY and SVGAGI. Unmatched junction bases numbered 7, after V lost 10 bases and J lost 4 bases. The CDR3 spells CANRRDRGYNEQFF. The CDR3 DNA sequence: TGTGCCAACCGCCGGGACAGGGGATACAATGAGCAGTTCTTC.

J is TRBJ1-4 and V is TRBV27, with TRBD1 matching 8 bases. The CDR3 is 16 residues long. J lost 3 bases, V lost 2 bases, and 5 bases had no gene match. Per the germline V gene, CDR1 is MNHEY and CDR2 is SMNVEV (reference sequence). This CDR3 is CASSLRGTGSNEKLFF. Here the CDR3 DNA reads TGTGCCAGCAGTTTACGTGGGACAGGCTCTAATGAAAAACTGTTTTTT.

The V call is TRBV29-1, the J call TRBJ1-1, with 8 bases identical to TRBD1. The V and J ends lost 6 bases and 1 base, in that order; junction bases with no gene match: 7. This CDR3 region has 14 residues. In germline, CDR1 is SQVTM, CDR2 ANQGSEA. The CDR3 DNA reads TGCAGCGTGACCCTGGGGACAGGGAACACTGAAGCTTTCTTT. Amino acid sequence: CSVTLGTGNTEAFF.

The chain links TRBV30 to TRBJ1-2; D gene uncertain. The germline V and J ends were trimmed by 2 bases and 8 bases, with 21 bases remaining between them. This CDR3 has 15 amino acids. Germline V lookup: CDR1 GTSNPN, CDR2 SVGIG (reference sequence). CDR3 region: CAWSPTGRQLRGYTF. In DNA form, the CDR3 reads TGTGCCTGGAGTCCCACGGGGAGGCAATTGAGGGGCTACACCTTC.

As DNA, the CDR3 is TGTGCCAGCAGCCGGGGGACAGGTTCGGATCAGCCCCAGCATTTT. Translated, it gives CASSRGTGSDQPQHF. The chain links TRBV3-1 (or the pseudogene TRBV3-2) to TRBJ1-5; 8 positions match TRBD1. The CDR3 runs 15 residues. Germline CDR1 LGHDT, CDR2 YNNKEL (reference sequence). Trimming removed 4 bases from V and 5 bases from J; junction bases left unmatched: 7.

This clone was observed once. In DNA form, the CDR3 reads TGTGCCATCAGGGAAGGGGGGGGGATCTCCTACGAGCAGTACTTC. This codes for CAIREGGGISYEQYF. The chain couples TRBV10-3 to TRBJ2-7; weak D call: TRBD2 (7 bases). This CDR3 spans 15 amino acids. CDR1 and CDR2 from the germline V gene are ENHRY and SYGVKD. The germline V and J ends were trimmed by 6 bases and 0 bases, with 15 bases remaining between them.

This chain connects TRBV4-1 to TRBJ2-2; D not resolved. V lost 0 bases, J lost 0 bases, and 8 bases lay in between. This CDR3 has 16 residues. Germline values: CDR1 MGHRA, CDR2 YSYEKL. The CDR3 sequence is CASSQEYRTNTGELFF. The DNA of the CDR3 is TGCGCCAGCAGCCAAGAGTACAGAACGAACACCGGGGAGCTGTTTTTT.

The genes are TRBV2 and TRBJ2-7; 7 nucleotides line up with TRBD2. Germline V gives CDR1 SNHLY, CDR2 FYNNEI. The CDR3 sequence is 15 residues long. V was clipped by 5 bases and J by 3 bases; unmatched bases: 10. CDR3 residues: CASSTPGSGFYEQYF. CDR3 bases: TGTGCCAGCAGTACTCCAGGTAGCGGGTTCTACGAGCAGTACTTC.

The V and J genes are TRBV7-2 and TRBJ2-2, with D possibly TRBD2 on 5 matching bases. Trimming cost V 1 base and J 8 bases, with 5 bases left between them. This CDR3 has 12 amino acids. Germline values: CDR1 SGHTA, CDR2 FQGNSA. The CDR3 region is CASSLGRGELFF. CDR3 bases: TGTGCCAGCAGCTTAGGGAGGGGGGAGCTGTTTTTT.